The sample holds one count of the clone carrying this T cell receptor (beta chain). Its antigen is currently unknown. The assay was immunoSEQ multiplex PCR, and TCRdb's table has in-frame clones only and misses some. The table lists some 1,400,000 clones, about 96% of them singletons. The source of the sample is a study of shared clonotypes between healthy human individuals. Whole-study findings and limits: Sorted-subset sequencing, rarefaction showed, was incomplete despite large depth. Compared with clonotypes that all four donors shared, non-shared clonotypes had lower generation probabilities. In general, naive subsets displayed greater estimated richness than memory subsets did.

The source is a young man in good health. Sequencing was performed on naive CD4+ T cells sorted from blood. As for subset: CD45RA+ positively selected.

In DNA form, the CDR3 reads TGTGCCACCAGCAGGACAGGGGTCGAGAACATTCAGTACTTC. Translating gives CATSRTGVENIQYF. This chain links TRBV15 with TRBJ2-4; 8 bases fit TRBD1. Trimming at V came to 3 bases and at J to 7 bases, leaving 5 bases not matched to a gene. The CDR3 contains 14 residues. Germline V gene sequence: CDR1 LNHNV, CDR2 YYDKDF (reference sequence).